This note documents a single T cell receptor (beta chain) sequence. This sample was taken from a study of blood T cell repertoires in COVID-19. Looking at the study overall: COVID-19 samples from acute and convalescent phases originated in the United States, Italy and Spain. T cells, B-cell-depleted T cells, or PBMCs provided the cDNA or gDNA that served as material.

Original methodology: Reference gene primer amplification gave estimated nucleated cell counts. Clones were read by immunoSEQ multiplex PCR, and TCRdb kept only the in-frame ones, dropping some. The V and J calls and clone size are taken from that table; D and trimming were inferred from the DNA. Of 55,000 to 65,000 clones listed, roughly 84% are singletons. Seattle researchers signed up patients amid active infection and tracked them longitudinally. V shed 5 bases, J shed 7 bases, and the junction held 5 bases outside the gene matches. Germline CDR1 is MDHEN and CDR2 is SYDVKM. The CDR3 length is 14 residues.

The receptor was derived from a man aged 30 to 45 with COVID-19, enrolled during active disease. This chain links TRBV28 with TRBJ1-3, with 10 bases lining up with TRBD1. Sequenced material: peripheral blood. The chain's CDR3 is CASSPGQGMNTIYF. The CDR3, as DNA: TGTGCCAGCAGTCCGGGACAGGGGATGAACACCATATATTTT.